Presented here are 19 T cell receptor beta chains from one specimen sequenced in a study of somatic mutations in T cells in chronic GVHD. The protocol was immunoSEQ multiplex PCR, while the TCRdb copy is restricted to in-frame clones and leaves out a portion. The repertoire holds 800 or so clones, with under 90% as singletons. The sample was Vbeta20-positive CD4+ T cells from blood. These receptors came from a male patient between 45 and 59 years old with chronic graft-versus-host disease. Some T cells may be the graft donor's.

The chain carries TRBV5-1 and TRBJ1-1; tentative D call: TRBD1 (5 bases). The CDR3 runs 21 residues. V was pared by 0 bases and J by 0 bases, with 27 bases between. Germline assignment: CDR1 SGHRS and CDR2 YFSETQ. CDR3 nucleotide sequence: TGCGCCAGCAGCTTGGCCATGGTCCGGACCCTAAGGGGTTCCTTGAACACTGAAGCTTTCTTT. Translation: CASSLAMVRTLRGSLNTEAFF.

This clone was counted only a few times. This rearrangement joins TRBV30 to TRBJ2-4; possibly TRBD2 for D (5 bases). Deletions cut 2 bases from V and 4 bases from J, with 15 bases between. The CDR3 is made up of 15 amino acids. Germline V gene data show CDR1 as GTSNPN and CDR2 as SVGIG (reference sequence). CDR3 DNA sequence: TGTGCCTGGAGTAGCGGCGGTGGCCCGAAAAACATTCAGTACTTC. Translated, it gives CAWSSGGGPKNIQYF. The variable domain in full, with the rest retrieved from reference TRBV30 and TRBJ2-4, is SQTIHQWPATLVQPVGSPLSLECTVEGTSNPNLYWYRQAAGRGLQLLFYSVGIGQISSEVPQNLSASRPQDRQFILSSKKLLLSDSGFYLCAWSSGGGPKNIQYFGAGTRLSVL.

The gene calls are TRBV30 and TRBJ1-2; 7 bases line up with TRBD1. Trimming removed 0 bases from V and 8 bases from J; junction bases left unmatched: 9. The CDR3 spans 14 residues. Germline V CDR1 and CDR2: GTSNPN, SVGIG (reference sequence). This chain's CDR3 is CAWSVSLGGQGYTF. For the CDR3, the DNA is TGTGCCTGGAGTGTAAGCCTGGGGGGACAGGGCTACACCTTC.

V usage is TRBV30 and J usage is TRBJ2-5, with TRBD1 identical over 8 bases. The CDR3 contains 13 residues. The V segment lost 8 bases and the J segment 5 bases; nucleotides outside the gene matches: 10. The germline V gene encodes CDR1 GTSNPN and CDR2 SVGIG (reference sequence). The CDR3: CALGQGISETQYF. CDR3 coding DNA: TGTGCCCTCGGACAGGGAATTTCGGAGACCCAGTACTTC.

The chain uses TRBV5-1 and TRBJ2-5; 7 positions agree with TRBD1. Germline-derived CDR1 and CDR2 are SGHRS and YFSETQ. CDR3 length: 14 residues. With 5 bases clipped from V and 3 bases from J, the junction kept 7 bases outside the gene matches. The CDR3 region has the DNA TGCGCCAGCAGAATCTCAGGGGGAAAAGAGACCCAGTACTTC. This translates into CASRISGGKETQYF.

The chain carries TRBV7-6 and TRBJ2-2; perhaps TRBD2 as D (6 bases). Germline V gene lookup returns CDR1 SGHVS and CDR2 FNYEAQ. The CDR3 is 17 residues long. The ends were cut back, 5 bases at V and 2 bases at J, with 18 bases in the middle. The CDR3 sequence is CASSPTPREYNTGELFF. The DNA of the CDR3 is TGTGCCAGCAGCCCAACCCCCCGGGAGTATAACACCGGGGAGCTGTTTTTT.

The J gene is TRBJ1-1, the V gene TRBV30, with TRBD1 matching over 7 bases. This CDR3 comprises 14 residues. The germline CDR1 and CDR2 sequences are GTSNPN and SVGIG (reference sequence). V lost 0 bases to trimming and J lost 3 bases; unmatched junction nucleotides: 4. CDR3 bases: TGTGCCTGGAGTGTAACAGGGGCGGACACTGAAGCTTTCTTT. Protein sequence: CAWSVTGADTEAFF.

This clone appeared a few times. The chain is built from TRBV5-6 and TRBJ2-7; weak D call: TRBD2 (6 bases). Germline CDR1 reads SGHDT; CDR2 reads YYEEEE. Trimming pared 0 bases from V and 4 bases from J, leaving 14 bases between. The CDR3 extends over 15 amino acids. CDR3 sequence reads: CASSLGRARKYEQYF. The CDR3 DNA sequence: TGTGCCAGCAGCTTGGGGAGGGCCAGGAAATACGAGCAGTACTTC.

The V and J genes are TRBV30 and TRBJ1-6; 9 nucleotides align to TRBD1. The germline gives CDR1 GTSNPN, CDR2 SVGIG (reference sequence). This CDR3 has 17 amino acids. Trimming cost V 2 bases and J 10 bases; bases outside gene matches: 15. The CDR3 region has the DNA TGTGCCTGGAGTAGGCCTTGGGAGGACAGGGGTGACTCACCCCTCCACTTT. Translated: CAWSRPWEDRGDSPLHF.

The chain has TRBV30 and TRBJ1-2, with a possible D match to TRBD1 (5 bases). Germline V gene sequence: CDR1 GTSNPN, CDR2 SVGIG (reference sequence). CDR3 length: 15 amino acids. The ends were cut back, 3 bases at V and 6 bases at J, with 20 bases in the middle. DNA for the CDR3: TGTGCCTGGAGCCTACCTCGTGGACACGCGCATGGCTACACCTTC. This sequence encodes CAWSLPRGHAHGYTF. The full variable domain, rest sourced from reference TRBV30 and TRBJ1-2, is SQTIHQWPATLVQPVGSPLSLECTVEGTSNPNLYWYRQAAGRGLQLLFYSVGIGQISSEVPQNLSASRPQDRQFILSSKKLLLSDSGFYLCAWSLPRGHAHGYTFGSGTRLTVV.

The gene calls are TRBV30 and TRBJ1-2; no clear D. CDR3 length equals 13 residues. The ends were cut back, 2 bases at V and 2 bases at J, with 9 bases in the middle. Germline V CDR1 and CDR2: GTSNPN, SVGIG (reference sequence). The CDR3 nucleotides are TGTGCCTGGAGTCCTCAGCGAAACTATGGCTACACCTTC. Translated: CAWSPQRNYGYTF.

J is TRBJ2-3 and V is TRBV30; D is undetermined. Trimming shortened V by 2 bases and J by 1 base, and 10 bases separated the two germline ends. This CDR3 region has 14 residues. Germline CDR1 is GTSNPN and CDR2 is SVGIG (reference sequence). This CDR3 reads CAWSFPGGTDTQYF. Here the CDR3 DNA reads TGTGCCTGGAGTTTTCCGGGTGGCACAGATACGCAGTATTTT.

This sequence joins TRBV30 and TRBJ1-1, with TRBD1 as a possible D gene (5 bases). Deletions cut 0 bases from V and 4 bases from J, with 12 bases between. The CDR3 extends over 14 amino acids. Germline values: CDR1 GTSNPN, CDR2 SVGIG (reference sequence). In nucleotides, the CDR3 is TGTGCCTGGAGTGTCAAGGTTGGGGCCACTGAAGCTTTCTTT. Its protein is CAWSVKVGATEAFF.

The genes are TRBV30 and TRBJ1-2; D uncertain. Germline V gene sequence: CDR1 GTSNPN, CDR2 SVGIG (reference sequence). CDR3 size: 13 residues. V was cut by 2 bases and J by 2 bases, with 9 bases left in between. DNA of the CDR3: TGTGCCTGGAGTTCTCAGCGAAACTATGGCTACACCTTC. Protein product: CAWSSQRNYGYTF.

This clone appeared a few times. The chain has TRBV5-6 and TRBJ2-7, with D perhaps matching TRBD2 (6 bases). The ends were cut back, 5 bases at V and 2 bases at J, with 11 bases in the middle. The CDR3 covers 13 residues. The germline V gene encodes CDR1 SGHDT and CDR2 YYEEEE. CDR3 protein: CASRRGTPYEQYF. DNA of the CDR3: TGTGCCAGCAGGCGCGGGACTCCCTACGAGCAGTACTTC.

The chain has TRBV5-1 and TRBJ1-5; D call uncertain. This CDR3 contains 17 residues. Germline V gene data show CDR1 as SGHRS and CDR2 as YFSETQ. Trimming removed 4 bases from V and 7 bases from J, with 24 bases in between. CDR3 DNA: TGCGCCAGCAGCACGGAGGCCGACTCCTCCGGAATACAGCCCCAGCATTTT. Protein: CASSTEADSSGIQPQHF.

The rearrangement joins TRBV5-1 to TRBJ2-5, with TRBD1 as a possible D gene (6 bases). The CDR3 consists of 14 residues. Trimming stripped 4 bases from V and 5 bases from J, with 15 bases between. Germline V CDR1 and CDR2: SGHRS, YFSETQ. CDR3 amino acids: CASSLGARRETQYF. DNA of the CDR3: TGCGCCAGCAGCCTGGGGGCCCGGAGGGAGACCCAGTACTTC. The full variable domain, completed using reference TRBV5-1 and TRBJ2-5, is KAGVTQTPRYLIKTRGQQVTLSCSPISGHRSVSWYQQTPGQGLQFLFEYFSETQRNKGNFPGRFSGRQFSNSRSEMNVSTLELGDSALYLCASSLGARRETQYFGPGTRLLVL.

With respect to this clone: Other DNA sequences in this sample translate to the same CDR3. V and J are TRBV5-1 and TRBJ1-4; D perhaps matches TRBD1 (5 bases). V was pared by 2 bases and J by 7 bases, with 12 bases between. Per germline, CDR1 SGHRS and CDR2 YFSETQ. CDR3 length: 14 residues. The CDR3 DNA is TGCGCCAGCAGCTTCCAGGGAAGTAGTGAAAAACTGTTTTTT. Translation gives CASSFQGSSEKLFF.

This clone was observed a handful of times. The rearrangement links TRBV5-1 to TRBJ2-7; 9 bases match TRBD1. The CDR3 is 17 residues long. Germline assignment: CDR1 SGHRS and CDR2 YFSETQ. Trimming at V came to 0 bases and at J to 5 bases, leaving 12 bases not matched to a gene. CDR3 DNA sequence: TGCGCCAGCAGCTTGGCGATCTCCCGGACAGGGGCCCACGAGCAGTACTTC. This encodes CASSLAISRTGAHEQYF.